The 3 T cell receptor beta chains below were found in one sample sequenced in a study of blood T cell repertoires in COVID-19. Repertoires were generated with immunoSEQ multiplex PCR, while TCRdb's copy carries only in-frame clones and drops some. The sample lists about 260,000 clones; about 87% were seen once. Sample: PBMCs or T cells enriched from blood (not recorded which). The receptors were gathered from a woman aged 40 to 50 who had been exposed to COVID-19.

CDR3 nucleotide sequence: TGTGCCAGCACTTTCCCTCGCACAGGGTTAGACCAGCCCCAGCATTTT. It codes for CASTFPRTGLDQPQHF. This chain uses TRBV28 with TRBJ1-5; a possible D gene is TRBD1 (6 bases). The CDR3 contains 16 residues. Germline V gene lookup returns CDR1 MDHEN and CDR2 SYDVKM. With 7 bases removed from V and 7 bases from J, the gap between germline ends came to 23 bases.

The count of this clone is one. The V and J genes are TRBV5-1 and TRBJ2-2, with 8 bases that match TRBD1. V dropped 1 base and J dropped 1; count of bases not matched to a gene: 15. The CDR3 is 20 amino acids. Germline V gives CDR1 SGHRS, CDR2 YFSETQ. The CDR3 region is CASSLFSRTGFLENTGELFF. The DNA for the CDR3 is TGCGCCAGCAGCTTGTTCTCCCGGACAGGGTTTTTGGAGAACACCGGGGAGCTGTTTTTT. The entire variable domain, with the rest obtained from reference TRBV5-1 and TRBJ2-2, is as follows: KAGVTQTPRYLIKTRGQQVTLSCSPISGHRSVSWYQQTPGQGLQFLFEYFSETQRNKGNFPGRFSGRQFSNSRSEMNVSTLELGDSALYLCASSLFSRTGFLENTGELFFGEGSRLTVL.

This clone was observed a handful of times. Other DNA sequences in the same sample also yield this CDR3. This rearrangement joins TRBV6-5 to TRBJ1-1, with 8 nucleotides matching TRBD1. The J segment lost 5 bases and the V segment lost 0 bases, leaving 2 bases of the junction unmatched. CDR1 MNHEY and CDR2 SVGAGI come from the germline V gene. The CDR3 is made up of 14 amino acids. CDR3 DNA sequence: TGTGCCAGCAGTTACTCGACAGGGGTTACTGAAGCTTTCTTT. Its protein is CASSYSTGVTEAFF.